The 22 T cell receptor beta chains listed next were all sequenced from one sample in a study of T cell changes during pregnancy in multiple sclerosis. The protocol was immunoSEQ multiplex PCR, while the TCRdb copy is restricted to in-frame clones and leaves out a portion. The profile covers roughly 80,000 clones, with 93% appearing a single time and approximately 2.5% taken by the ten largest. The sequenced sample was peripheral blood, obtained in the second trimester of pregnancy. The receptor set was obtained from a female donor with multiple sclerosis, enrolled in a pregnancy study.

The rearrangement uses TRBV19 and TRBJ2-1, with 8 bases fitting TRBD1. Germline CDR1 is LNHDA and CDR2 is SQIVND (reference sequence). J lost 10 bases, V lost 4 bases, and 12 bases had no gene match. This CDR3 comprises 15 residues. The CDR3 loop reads CASSTNGQGNGEQFF. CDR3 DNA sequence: TGTGCCAGTAGTACCAACGGACAGGGAAACGGGGAGCAGTTCTTC.

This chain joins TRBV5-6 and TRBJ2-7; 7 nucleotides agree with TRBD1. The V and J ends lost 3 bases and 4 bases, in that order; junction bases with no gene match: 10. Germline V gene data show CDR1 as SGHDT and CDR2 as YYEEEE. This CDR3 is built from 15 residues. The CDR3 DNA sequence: TGTGCCAGCAGCTCGACAGGGCCAACGCGATACGAGCAGTACTTC. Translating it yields CASSSTGPTRYEQYF.

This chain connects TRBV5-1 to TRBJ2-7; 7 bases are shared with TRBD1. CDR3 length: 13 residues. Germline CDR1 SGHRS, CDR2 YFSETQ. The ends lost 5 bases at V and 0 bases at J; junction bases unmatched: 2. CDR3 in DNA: TGCGCCAGCAGTGGGACAGACTCCTACGAGCAGTACTTC. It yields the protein CASSGTDSYEQYF.

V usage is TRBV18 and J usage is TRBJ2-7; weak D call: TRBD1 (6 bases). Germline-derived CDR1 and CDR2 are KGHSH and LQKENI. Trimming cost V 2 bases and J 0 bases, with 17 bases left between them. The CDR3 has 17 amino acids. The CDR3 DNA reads TGTGCCAGCTCACCAAGGGTCGGACAGTTCAGCTCCTACGAGCAGTACTTC. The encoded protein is CASSPRVGQFSSYEQYF. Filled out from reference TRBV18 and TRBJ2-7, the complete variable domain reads NAGVMQNPRHLVRRRGQEARLRCSPMKGHSHVYWYRQLPEEGLKFMVYLQKENIIDESGMPKERFSAEFPKEGPSILRIQQVVRGDSAAYFCASSPRVGQFSSYEQYFGPGTRLTVT.

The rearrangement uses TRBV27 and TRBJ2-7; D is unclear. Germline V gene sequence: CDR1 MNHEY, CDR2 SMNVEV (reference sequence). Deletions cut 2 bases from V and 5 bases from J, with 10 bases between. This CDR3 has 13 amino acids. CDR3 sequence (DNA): TGTGCCAGCAGTTTAGCTATTTTCCACGAGCAGTACTTC. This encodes CASSLAIFHEQYF.

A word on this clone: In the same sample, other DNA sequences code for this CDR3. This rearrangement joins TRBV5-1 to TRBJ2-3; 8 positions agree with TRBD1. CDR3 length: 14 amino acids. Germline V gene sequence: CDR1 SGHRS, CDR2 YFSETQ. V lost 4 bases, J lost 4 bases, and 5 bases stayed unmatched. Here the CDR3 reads CASSDRQGPDTQYF. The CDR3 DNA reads TGCGCCAGCAGCGACAGACAGGGGCCAGATACGCAGTATTTT.

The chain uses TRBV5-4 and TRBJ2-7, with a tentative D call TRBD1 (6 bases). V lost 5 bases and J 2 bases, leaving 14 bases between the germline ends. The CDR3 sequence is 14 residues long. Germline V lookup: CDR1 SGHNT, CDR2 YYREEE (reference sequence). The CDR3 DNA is TGTGCCAGCAGTAAACAGGGTGAACCCTACGAGCAGTACTTC. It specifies CASSKQGEPYEQYF. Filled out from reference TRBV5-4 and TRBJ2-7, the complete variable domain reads ETGVTQSPTHLIKTRGQQVTLRCSSQSGHNTVSWYQQALGQGPQFIFQYYREEENGRGNFPPRFSGLQFPNYSSELNVNALELDDSALYLCASSKQGEPYEQYFGPGTRLTVT.

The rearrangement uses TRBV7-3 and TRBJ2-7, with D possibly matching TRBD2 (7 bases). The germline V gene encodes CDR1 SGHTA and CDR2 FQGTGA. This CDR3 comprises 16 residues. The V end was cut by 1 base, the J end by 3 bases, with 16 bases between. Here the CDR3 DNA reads TGTGCCAGCAGCTTAAAGGGGGGGGCCGCCCTCTACGAGCAGTACTTC. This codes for CASSLKGGAALYEQYF.

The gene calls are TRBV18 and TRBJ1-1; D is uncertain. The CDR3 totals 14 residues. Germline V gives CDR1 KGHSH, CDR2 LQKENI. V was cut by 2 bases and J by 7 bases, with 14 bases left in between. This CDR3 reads CASSPIIGGIEAFF. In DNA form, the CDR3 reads TGTGCCAGCTCACCAATCATAGGAGGTATTGAAGCTTTCTTT.

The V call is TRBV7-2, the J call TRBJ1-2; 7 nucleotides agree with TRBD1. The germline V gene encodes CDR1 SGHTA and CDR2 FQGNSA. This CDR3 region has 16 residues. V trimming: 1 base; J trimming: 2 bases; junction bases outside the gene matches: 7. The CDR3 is CASSLVGATGNYGYTF. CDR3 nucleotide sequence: TGTGCCAGCAGCTTAGTTGGGGCGACAGGGAACTATGGCTACACCTTC.

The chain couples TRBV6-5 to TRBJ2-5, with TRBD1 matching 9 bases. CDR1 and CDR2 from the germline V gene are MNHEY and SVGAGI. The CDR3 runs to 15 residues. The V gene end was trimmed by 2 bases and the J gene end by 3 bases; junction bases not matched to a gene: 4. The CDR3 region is CASSYGTGTEETQYF. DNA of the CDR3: TGTGCCAGCAGTTACGGGACAGGGACGGAAGAGACCCAGTACTTC.

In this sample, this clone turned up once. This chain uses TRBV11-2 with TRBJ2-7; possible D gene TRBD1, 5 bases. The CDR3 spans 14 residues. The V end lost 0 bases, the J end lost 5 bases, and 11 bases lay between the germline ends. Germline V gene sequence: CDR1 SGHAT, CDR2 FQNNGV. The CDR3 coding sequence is TGTGCCAGCAGCTTAGATTGGCAGGGAAACGAGCAGTACTTC. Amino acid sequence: CASSLDWQGNEQYF.

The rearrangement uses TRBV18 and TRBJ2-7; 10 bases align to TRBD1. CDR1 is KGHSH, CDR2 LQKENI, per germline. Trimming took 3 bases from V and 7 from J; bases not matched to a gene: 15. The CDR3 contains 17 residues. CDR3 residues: CASSPLPTGTGEIEQYF. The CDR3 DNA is TGTGCCAGCTCACCCCTGCCAACCGGGACAGGGGAAATTGAGCAGTACTTC.

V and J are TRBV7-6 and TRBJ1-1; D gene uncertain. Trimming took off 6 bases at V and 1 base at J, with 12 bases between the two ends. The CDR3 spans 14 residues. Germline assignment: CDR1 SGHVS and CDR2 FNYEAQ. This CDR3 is CASSLDASNTEAFF. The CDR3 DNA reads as TGTGCCAGCAGTCTAGACGCTTCGAACACTGAAGCTTTCTTT.

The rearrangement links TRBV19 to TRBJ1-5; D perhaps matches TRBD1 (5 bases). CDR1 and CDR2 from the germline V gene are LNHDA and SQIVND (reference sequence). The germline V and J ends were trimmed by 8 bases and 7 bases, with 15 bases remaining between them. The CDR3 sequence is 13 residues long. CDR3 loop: CASSAGREQPQHF. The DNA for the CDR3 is TGTGCCAGTTCGGCGGGGCGGGAGCAGCCCCAGCATTTT.

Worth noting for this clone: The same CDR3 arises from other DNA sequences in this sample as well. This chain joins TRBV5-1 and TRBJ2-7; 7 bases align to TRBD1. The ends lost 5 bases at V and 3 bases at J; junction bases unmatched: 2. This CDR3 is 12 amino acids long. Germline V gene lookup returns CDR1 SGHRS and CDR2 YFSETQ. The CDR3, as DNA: TGCGCCAGCAGTGGGGACAGCTACGAGCAGTACTTC. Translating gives CASSGDSYEQYF.

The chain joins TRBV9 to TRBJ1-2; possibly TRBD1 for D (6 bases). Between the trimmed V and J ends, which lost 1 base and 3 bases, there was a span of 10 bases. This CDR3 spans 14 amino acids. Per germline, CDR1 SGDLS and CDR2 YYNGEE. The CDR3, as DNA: TGTGCCAGCAGCGTATGGGAGGGGGACTATGGCTACACCTTC. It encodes CASSVWEGDYGYTF.

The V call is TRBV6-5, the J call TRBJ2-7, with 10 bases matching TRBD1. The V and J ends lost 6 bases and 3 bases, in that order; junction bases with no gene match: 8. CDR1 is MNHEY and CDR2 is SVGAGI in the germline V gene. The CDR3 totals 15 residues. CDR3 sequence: CASRTGTGVYYEQYF. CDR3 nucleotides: TGTGCCAGCAGGACAGGGACAGGGGTATACTACGAGCAGTACTTC.

The DNA of the CDR3 is TGCGCCAGCAGCCAAGATGGTGGGGGGATCACAGATACGCAGTATTTT. Its protein is CASSQDGGGITDTQYF. The V gene is TRBV4-1, the J gene TRBJ2-3; tentatively, D is TRBD2 (6 bases). Trimming stripped 0 bases from V and 2 bases from J, with 12 bases between. Germline V gene lookup returns CDR1 MGHRA and CDR2 YSYEKL. There are 16 residues in the CDR3.

CDR3 amino acids: CASSLYYEQYF. DNA for the CDR3: TGCGCCAGCAGCCTCTACTACGAGCAGTACTTC. J is TRBJ2-7 and V is TRBV5-1, with D unclear. This CDR3 has 11 residues. Germline loops: CDR1 SGHRS, CDR2 YFSETQ. V lost 4 bases and J lost 3, with 5 bases in between.

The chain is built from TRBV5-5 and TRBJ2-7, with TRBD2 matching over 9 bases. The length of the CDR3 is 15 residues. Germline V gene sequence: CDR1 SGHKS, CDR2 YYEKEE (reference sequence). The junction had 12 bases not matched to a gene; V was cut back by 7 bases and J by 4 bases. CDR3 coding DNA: TGTGCCAGCTCAACCCGAACTAGCGGGCCTTACGAGCAGTACTTC. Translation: CASSTRTSGPYEQYF.

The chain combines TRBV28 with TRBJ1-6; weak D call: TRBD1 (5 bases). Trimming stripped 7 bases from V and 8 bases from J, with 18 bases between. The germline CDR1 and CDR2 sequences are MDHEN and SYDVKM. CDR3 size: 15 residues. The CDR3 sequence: CASKRGGAGDSPLHF. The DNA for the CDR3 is TGTGCCAGCAAACGAGGAGGGGCTGGAGATTCACCCCTCCACTTT. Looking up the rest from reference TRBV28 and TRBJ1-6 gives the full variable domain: DVKVTQSSRYLVKRTGEKVFLECVQDMDHENMFWYRQDPGLGLRLIYFSYDVKMKEKGDIPEGYSVSREKKERFSLILESASTNQTSMYLCASKRGGAGDSPLHFGNGTRLTVT.